What follows are 25 T cell receptor beta chains derived from one specimen sequenced in a study of blood T cell repertoires in COVID-19 (dated by TCRdb to about 2020). Library preparation employed the immunoSEQ multiplex PCR assay. The immuneACCESS repertoire file appears here via TCRdb, limited to in-frame rearrangements. These files lack a portion of the clones; in checked studies, under half of the deficit traces to unresolved V genes, and the cause of the others is not known. For this sample there are 60,000 to 80,000 clones; around 89% appear just once. Together, the top ten hold approximately 6.8% of the sample. The sequencing sample was made of peripheral blood. The origin of the receptors is a woman in her seventies with acute or convalescent COVID-19.

This chain links TRBV5-5 with TRBJ2-7; 8 bases map to TRBD1. Losses at the gene ends were 4 bases for V and 3 bases for J; bases not matched to a gene: 6. CDR1 and CDR2 from the germline V gene are SGHKS and YYEKEE (reference sequence). The CDR3 totals 14 residues. The CDR3 spells CASSTGQGFYEQYF. The DNA for the CDR3 is TGTGCCAGCAGCACTGGACAGGGATTCTACGAGCAGTACTTC.

This clone has just a few counts. The chain is built from TRBV2 and TRBJ1-2, with a weak D call TRBD1 (5 bases). From germline, CDR1 is SNHLY and CDR2 FYNNEI. Trimming took 3 bases from V and 7 from J, leaving 6 bases between them. This CDR3 contains 11 residues. The CDR3 DNA sequence: TGTGCCAGCAGTGACGGGGGTGGCTACACCTTC. Its protein product is CASSDGGGYTF.

The chain joins TRBV24-1 to TRBJ2-1, with D possibly matching TRBD1 (5 bases). Trimming stripped 1 base from V and 3 bases from J, with 9 bases between. The germline CDR1 and CDR2 sequences are KGHDR and SFDVKD. CDR3 length equals 15 residues. The CDR3 DNA follows: TGTGCCACCAGTGATTTTGGACACCACTACAATGAGCAGTTCTTC. Residues: CATSDFGHHYNEQFF.

The chain uses TRBV6-1 and TRBJ1-3, with D unclear. There are 13 residues in the CDR3. Between the trimmed V and J ends, which lost 2 bases and 2 bases, there was a span of 4 bases. Germline CDR1 reads MNHNS; CDR2 reads SASEGT. This CDR3 reads CASSEYTGNTIYF. The CDR3 region has the DNA TGTGCCAGCAGTGAATATACTGGAAACACCATATATTTT.

Only a few counts were recorded for this clone. The chain is built from TRBV2 and TRBJ2-7, with D perhaps TRBD2 (5 bases). This CDR3 spans 13 amino acids. Germline V gives CDR1 SNHLY, CDR2 FYNNEI. The V gene lost 2 bases and the J gene lost 3 bases, with 8 bases spanning the gap. The chain's CDR3 is CASSENSDYEQYF. CDR3 coding DNA: TGTGCCAGCAGTGAAAATAGCGACTACGAGCAGTACTTC.

The chain recombines TRBV11-1 with TRBJ1-1; TRBD1 is a possible D gene (6 bases). With 5 bases removed from V and 1 base from J, the gap between germline ends came to 14 bases. Germline CDR1 is SGHAT and CDR2 is FQDESV (reference sequence). CDR3 size: 15 residues. The CDR3 reads CASSPSRGGNTEAFF. The CDR3 DNA reads TGTGCCAGCAGCCCCTCGAGAGGGGGGAACACTGAAGCTTTCTTT.

The gene calls are TRBV19 and TRBJ1-4, with D unclear. The CDR3 is made up of 14 amino acids. The V gene's germline CDR1 is LNHDA and CDR2 SQIVND (reference sequence). Between the trimmed V and J ends, which lost 6 bases and 8 bases, there was a span of 16 bases. Here the CDR3 DNA reads TGTGCCAGTAGGGTTACACGTAGCAGCGAAAAACTGTTTTTT. It encodes CASRVTRSSEKLFF.

The rearrangement joins TRBV2 to TRBJ1-5; D is uncertain. The CDR3 contains 15 residues. The ends were cut back, 3 bases at V and 1 base at J, with 10 bases in the middle. The germline gives CDR1 SNHLY, CDR2 FYNNEI. Written as DNA, the CDR3 is TGTGCCAGCAGTGACGAGGGTTGGAGCAATCAGCCCCAGCATTTT. Its protein product is CASSDEGWSNQPQHF.

V gene TRBV4-1 combines with J gene TRBJ2-2; 10 bases align to TRBD1. The germline V gene has CDR1 MGHRA and CDR2 YSYEKL. The J segment lost 3 bases and the V segment lost 3 bases, leaving 4 bases of the junction unmatched. The CDR3 extends over 16 amino acids. For the CDR3, the DNA is TGCGCCAGCAGCCACCCCGGGACAGGGGACACCGGGGAGCTGTTTTTT. This sequence encodes CASSHPGTGDTGELFF.

The chain is built from TRBV5-1 and TRBJ1-3, with a possible D match to TRBD1 (6 bases). Trimming removed 0 bases at V and 4 bases at J, with 17 bases between. Germline V gene sequence: CDR1 SGHRS, CDR2 YFSETQ. The CDR3 is 17 residues long. The CDR3 DNA follows: TGCGCCAGCAGCTTGGCATTTCACAGGGTCCCGGGAAACACCATATATTTT. Translation: CASSLAFHRVPGNTIYF.

The chain carries TRBV7-2 and TRBJ1-3; D call uncertain. Trimming took 1 base from V and 4 from J, leaving 17 bases between them. The germline V gene encodes CDR1 SGHTA and CDR2 FQGNSA. The CDR3 consists of 17 residues. The CDR3 sequence: CASSLVFGSTNGNTIYF. CDR3 nucleotides: TGTGCCAGCAGCTTAGTATTCGGGTCTACGAACGGAAACACCATATATTTT.

Of note for this clone: The junction shows a germline mismatch at one end, possibly a read error. The chain recombines TRBV7-7 with TRBJ2-6, with 7 positions matching TRBD1. Per germline, CDR1 SSHAT and CDR2 FNYEAQ (reference sequence). CDR3 length equals 15 residues. CDR3 nucleotide sequence: TGTGCTAGCAGTCCAGGGGGCTCTGGGGCCAACGTCCTGACTTTC. As protein: CASSPGGSGANVLTF.

This clone was found once. The genes are TRBV27 and TRBJ2-2, with D perhaps matching TRBD2 (6 bases). The germline V gene has CDR1 MNHEY and CDR2 SMNVEV (reference sequence). The CDR3 covers 17 residues. V gave up 2 bases and J gave up 0 bases, with 13 bases separating them. This CDR3 reads CASSLHFAGTNTGELFF. In nucleotides, the CDR3 is TGTGCCAGCAGTTTACACTTTGCGGGGACGAACACCGGGGAGCTGTTTTTT.

V usage is TRBV27 and J usage is TRBJ2-7; D unresolved. The germline V gene has CDR1 MNHEY and CDR2 SMNVEV (reference sequence). CDR3 length: 11 amino acids. With 4 bases removed from V and 3 bases from J, the gap between germline ends came to 4 bases. CDR3 protein: CASSSNYEQYF. CDR3 coding DNA: TGTGCCAGCAGTTCTAACTACGAGCAGTACTTC.

This clone was counted a single time. This chain joins TRBV6-5 and TRBJ1-1, with no clear D. The germline V and J ends were trimmed by 4 bases and 3 bases, with 12 bases remaining between them. Germline V gives CDR1 MNHEY, CDR2 SVGAGI. The CDR3 length is 14 residues. The CDR3 nucleotides read TGTGCCAGCAGTTTGGGCTGGGGAGACACTGAAGCTTTCTTT. The encoded protein is CASSLGWGDTEAFF.

J is TRBJ2-1 and V is TRBV24-1, with 15 bases that match TRBD2. This CDR3 has 15 residues. From germline, CDR1 is KGHDR and CDR2 SFDVKD. V was pared by 5 bases and J by 9 bases, with 4 bases of the junction left unmatched. The CDR3 protein is CATSVPGLAGGEQFF. CDR3 DNA sequence: TGTGCCACCAGTGTCCCGGGACTAGCGGGAGGTGAGCAGTTCTTC.

The rearrangement links TRBV3-1 (or the pseudogene TRBV3-2) to TRBJ1-4; TRBD1 is a possible D gene (5 bases). With 1 base removed from V and 5 bases from J, the gap between germline ends came to 8 bases. In germline, CDR1 is LGHDT, CDR2 YNNKEL (reference sequence). The length of the CDR3 is 14 residues. The CDR3 coding sequence is TGTGCCAGCAGCCAAGTAAGGGGCAATGAAAAACTGTTTTTT. It specifies CASSQVRGNEKLFF.

This rearrangement joins TRBV11-2 to TRBJ1-5, with D hard to call. CDR1 is SGHAT, CDR2 FQNNGV, per germline. This CDR3 contains 14 residues. Trimming took 0 bases from V and 2 from J, leaving 5 bases between them. The CDR3 sequence: CASSLDTGNQPQHF. CDR3 DNA: TGTGCCAGCAGCTTAGATACGGGCAATCAGCCCCAGCATTTT.

V is TRBV15 and J is TRBJ2-7, with 8 bases aligning to TRBD1. Per the germline V gene, CDR1 is LNHNV and CDR2 is YYDKDF (reference sequence). The trim removed 0 bases at V and 0 bases at J, leaving 13 bases unmatched. This CDR3 has 19 amino acids. CDR3 amino acids: CATSREVPMGQASSYEQYF. The CDR3, as DNA: TGTGCCACCAGCAGAGAAGTCCCTATGGGACAGGCAAGCTCCTACGAGCAGTACTTC.

V is TRBV5-1 and J is TRBJ2-6, with a tentative D call TRBD2 (6 bases). This CDR3 region has 21 residues. Trimming took 4 bases from V and 0 from J, leaving 26 bases between them. CDR1 is SGHRS and CDR2 is YFSETQ in the germline V gene. The CDR3 DNA reads as TGCGCCAGCAGCCGACGCTGGGGACTGATGCGGTGGGGCTCTGGGGCCAACGTCCTGACTTTC. This gives the protein CASSRRWGLMRWGSGANVLTF.

This clone was seen only once. The gene calls are TRBV28 and TRBJ2-5; 15 positions match TRBD2. V shed 5 bases and J 5 bases; nucleotides not matched to a gene: 9. The CDR3 has 17 residues. CDR1 MDHEN and CDR2 SYDVKM come from the germline V gene. CDR3 amino acids: CASSTGGLAGGLETQYF. CDR3 nucleotides: TGTGCCAGCAGTACCGGGGGACTAGCGGGGGGATTGGAGACCCAGTACTTC.

V and J are TRBV11-3 and TRBJ1-1, with D tentatively TRBD1 (6 bases). CDR1 and CDR2 (germline): SGHNT, YENEEA. Trimming took 6 bases from V and 1 from J, leaving 15 bases between them. This CDR3 is built from 15 residues. Written as DNA, the CDR3 is TGTGCCAGCAGTCCGGGGGGGCGGCAGAACACTGAAGCTTTCTTT. Its translation: CASSPGGRQNTEAFF.

The chain combines TRBV6-2 or TRBV6-3 with TRBJ1-5; 8 nucleotides agree with TRBD1. Unmatched junction bases numbered 2, after V lost 2 bases and J lost 2 bases. This CDR3 comprises 15 residues. Germline CDR1 is MNHEY and CDR2 is SVGEGT. The CDR3 protein is CASSYPTGGNQPQHF. The DNA for the CDR3 is TGTGCCAGCAGTTACCCGACAGGGGGCAATCAGCCCCAGCATTTT.

The rearrangement joins TRBV6-4 to TRBJ2-3; D is uncertain. Trimming removed 0 bases at V and 1 base at J, with 8 bases between. This CDR3 has 15 residues. Germline V gene sequence: CDR1 MRHNA, CDR2 SNTAGT. CDR3 sequence reads: CASSDSSERTDTQYF. Here the CDR3 DNA reads TGTGCCAGCAGTGACTCAAGCGAACGCACAGATACGCAGTATTTT.

The J gene is TRBJ2-1, the V gene TRBV27; TRBD2 is a possible D gene (5 bases). Trimming stripped 6 bases from V and 7 bases from J, with 10 bases between. CDR3 length: 12 residues. The germline V gene has CDR1 MNHEY and CDR2 SMNVEV (reference sequence). The CDR3 DNA follows: TGTGCCAGCAGCCTAGCAGGAAATGAGCAGTTCTTC. This encodes CASSLAGNEQFF.